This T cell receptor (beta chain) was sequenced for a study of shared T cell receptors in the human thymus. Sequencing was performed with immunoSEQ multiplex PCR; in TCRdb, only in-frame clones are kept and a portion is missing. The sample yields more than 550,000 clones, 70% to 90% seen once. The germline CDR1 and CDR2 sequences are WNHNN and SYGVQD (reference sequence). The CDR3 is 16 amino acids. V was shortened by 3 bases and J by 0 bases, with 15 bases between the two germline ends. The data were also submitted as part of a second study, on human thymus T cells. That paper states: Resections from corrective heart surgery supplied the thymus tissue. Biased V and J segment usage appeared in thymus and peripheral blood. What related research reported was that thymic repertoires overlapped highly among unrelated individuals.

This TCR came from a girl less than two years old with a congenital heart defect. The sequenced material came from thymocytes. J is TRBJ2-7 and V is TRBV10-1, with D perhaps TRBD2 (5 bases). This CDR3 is CASSEGRGSGSYEQYF. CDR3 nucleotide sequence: TGCGCCAGCAGTGAAGGTCGGGGAAGCGGCTCCTACGAGCAGTACTTC.